Reported below is one TCR beta chain. Its antigen is as yet unknown. During its preparation, the TCRbeta library received unique molecular identifiers. TCRdb processed the PCR reads anew with MiXCR; each CDR3 protein has one entry. This table has approximately 980,000 distinct CDR3 sequences, about 31% appearing once. V gave up 6 bases and J gave up 7 bases; unmatched junction bases: 15. Germline V lookup: CDR1 MNHNS, CDR2 SASEGT. This CDR3 has 16 amino acids. The sample belongs to a study of T-cell reconstitution after alpha-beta-depleted transplantation in children. Overall study findings and caveats: Most T-cell counts and diversity one year after the transplant came from T cells that were newly produced. TCRbeta diversity was high at day 60 in some patients (a result of surviving recipient T cells and thymic progenitors). Approximately two months post-transplant, alpha-beta T cells reportedly originated from several hundred expanded graft clones.

The material was PBMCs, mostly from graft donor cells, obtained 360 days after TCRalphabeta/CD19-depleted stem cell transplant. The genes are TRBV6-1 and TRBJ1-1, with TRBD1 identical over 9 bases. This receptor was taken from a boy in the first two years of life who had a stem cell transplant for SCID, so the T cells may come from the graft donor. This chain's CDR3 is CASSEYRGRGSDEAFF. The CDR3 DNA sequence: TGTGCCAGCAGCGAATACAGGGGGCGGGGGTCGGATGAAGCTTTCTTT.